This TCR beta chain was found in a study of cytomegalovirus exposure and HLA in healthy donors. Germline-derived CDR1 and CDR2 are MNHEY and SVGAGI. The CDR3 spans 13 residues. The PCR had 60 Vbeta and 13 Jbeta primers. Method: immunoSEQ multiplex PCR; TCRdb's copy keeps in-frame clones and lacks some. The sample yields approximately 220,000 clones, 60% to 85% seen once. V gene TRBV6-5 combines with J gene TRBJ2-5; weak D call: TRBD2 (5 bases). The J call may be in error: the DNA end matches TRBJ2-7 better. The source is a man aged 40-49 years in good health and CMV-seronegative. Sequenced material: PBMCs. The CDR3 spells CASRRRRTYEQYF. The CDR3 coding sequence is TGTGCCAGCAGACGGAGGAGAACCTACGAGCAGTACTTC.